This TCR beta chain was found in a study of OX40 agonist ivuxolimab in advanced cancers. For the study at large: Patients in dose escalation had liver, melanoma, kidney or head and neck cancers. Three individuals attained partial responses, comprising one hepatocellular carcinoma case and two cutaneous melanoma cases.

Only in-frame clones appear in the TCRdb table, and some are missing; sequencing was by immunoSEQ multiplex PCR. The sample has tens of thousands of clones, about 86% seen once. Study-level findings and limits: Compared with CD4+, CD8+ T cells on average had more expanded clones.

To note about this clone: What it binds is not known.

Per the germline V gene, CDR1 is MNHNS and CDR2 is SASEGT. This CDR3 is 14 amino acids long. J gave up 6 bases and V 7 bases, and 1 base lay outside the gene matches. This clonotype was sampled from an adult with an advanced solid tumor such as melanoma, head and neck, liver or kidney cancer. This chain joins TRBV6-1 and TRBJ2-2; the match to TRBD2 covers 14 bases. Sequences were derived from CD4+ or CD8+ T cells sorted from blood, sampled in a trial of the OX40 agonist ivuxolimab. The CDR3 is CASKTSGRAGELFF. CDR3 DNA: TGTGCCAGCAAGACTAGCGGGAGGGCCGGGGAGCTGTTTTTT.